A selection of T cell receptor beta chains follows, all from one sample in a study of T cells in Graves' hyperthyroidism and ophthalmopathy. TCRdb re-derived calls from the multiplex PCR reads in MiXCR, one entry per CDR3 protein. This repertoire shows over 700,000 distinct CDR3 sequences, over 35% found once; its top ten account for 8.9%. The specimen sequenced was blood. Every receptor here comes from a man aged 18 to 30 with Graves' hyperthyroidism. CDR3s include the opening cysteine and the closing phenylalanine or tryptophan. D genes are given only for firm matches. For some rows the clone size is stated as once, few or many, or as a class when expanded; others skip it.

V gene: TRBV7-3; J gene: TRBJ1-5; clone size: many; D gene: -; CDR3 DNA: TGTGCCAGCAGCTCACAGGGTGGACAGCCCCAGCATTTT; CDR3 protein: CASSSQGGQPQHF
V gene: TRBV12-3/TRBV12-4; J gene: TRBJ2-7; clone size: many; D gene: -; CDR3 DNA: TGTGCCAGCAGTCTGGGTCTAGGGCTACACGAGCAGTACTTC; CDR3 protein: CASSLGLGLHEQYF
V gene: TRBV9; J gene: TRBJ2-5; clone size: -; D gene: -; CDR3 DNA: TGTGCCAGCAGCGTAGGACCCGGGGAGACCCAGTACTTC; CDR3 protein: CASSVGPGETQYF
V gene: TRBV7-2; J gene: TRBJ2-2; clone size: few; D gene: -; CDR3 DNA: TGTGCCAGCAGCCCCCCCTTCGGGGAGCTGTTTTTT; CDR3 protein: CASSPPFGELFF
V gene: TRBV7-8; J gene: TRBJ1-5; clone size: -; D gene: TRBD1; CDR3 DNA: TGTGCCAGCAGTCCTTTGGACAGGCCTAATCAGCCCCAGCATTTT; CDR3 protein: CASSPLDRPNQPQHF
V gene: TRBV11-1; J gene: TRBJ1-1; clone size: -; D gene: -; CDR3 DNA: TGTGCCAGCAGCTTAGCGGCGGGGGCGCAGGAAGCTTTCTTT; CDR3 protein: CASSLAAGAQEAFF
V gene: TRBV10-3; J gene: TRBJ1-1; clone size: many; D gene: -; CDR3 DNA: TGTGCCATCAGTGAGTCGACAGTAACGGGCACTGAAGCTTTCTTT; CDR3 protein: CAISESTVTGTEAFF
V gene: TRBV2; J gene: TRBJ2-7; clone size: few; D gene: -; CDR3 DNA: TGTGCCAGCAGTGAACTCAAAAGGCCTCCCTACGAGCAGTACTTC; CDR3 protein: CASSELKRPPYEQYF
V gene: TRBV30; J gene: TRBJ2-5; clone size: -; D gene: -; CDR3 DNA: TGTGCCTGGAAAGGGGGGTTGGGCGAGACCCAGTACTTC; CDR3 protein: CAWKGGLGETQYF
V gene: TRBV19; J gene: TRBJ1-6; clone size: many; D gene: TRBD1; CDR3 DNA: TGTGCCAGTAGCCCCCGGGACAGGGGTTCACCCCTCCACTTT; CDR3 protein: CASSPRDRGSPLHF
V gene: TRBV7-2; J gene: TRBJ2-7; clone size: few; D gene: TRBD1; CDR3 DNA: TGTGCCAGCAGCTTACAAGGACAGGTCTACGAGCAGTACTTC; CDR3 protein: CASSLQGQVYEQYF
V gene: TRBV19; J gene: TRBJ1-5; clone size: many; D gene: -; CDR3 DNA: TGTGCCAGTAGTATTGGGCCAGGGGAAGATCAGCCCCAGCATTTT; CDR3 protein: CASSIGPGEDQPQHF
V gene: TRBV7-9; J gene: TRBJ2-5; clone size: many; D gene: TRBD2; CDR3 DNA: TGTGCCAGCAGCCCCTCGGGGAGGGGAGAGACCCAGTACTTC; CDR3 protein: CASSPSGRGETQYF
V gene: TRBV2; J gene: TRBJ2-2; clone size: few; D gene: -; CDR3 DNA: TGTGCCACTTCCCCGGAAGGGGGCACCGGGGAGCTGTTTTTT; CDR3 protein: CATSPEGGTGELFF
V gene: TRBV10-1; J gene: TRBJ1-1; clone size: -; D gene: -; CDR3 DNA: TGTGCCACTACGTTCCGGGGATCGAACACTGAAGCTTTCTTT; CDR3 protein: CATTFRGSNTEAFF
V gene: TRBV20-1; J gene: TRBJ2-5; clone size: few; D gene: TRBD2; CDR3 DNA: TGCAGTGTCACTCCCGGGACTAGCGAAGAAGAGACCCAGTACTTC; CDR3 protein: CSVTPGTSEEETQYF
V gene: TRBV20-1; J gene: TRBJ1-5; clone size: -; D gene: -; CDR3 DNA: TGCAGTGCCATCGGAGAGGGACCGTATCAGCCCCAGCATTTT; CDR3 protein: CSAIGEGPYQPQHF
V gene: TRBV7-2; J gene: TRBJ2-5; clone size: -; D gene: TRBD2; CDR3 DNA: TGTGCCAGCAGTCCGGGCCTCGGGGCTAGCGGGGGCCGTAGGAACTTC; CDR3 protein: CASSPGLGASGGRRNF
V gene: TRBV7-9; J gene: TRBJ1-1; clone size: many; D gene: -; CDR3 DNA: TGTGCCAGCAGCACGGGGGCAATCACTGAAGAAGCTTTCTTT; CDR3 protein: CASSTGAITEEAFF
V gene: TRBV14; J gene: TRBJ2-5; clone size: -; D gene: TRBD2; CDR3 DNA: TGTGCCAGCAGCCCACACGGAGCGGGGGAGACCCAGTACTTC; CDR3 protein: CASSPHGAGETQYF
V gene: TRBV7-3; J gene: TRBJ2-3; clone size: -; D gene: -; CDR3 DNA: TGTGCCAGCAGCTCCCCTCTTCAGGGTCCTACGCAGTATTTT; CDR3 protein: CASSSPLQGPTQYF
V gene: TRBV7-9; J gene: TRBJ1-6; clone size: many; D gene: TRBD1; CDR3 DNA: TGTGCCAGCAGCTTAGCCGGGACAGGGATCTTCCACTTT; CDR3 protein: CASSLAGTGIFHF
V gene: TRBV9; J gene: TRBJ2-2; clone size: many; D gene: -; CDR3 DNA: TGTGCCAGCAGCGTTCATCCCGGGGAGCTGTTTTTT; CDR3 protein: CASSVHPGELFF
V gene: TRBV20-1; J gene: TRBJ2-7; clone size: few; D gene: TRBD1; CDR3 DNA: TGCAGTGCTAATAGACCGGGACAGGGGGCTTTCGAGCAGTACTTC; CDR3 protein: CSANRPGQGAFEQYF
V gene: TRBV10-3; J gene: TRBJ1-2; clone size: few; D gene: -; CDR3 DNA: TGTGCCAGCAGTGGCCCGAGGATAGAGACCCTTTCCTATGGCTACACCTTC; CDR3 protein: CASSGPRIETLSYGYTF
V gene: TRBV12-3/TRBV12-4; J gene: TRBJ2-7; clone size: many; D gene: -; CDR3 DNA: TGTGCCAGCAGTGGGACTGGGCGCTACGAGCAGTACTTC; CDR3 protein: CASSGTGRYEQYF
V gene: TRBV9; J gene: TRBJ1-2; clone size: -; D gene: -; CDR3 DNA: TGTGCCAGCAGCGTAGTTGGCGTAGACTTACGCTATGGCTACACCTTC; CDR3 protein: CASSVVGVDLRYGYTF
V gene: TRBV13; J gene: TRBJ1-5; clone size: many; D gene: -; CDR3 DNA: TGTGCCAGCAGCTCGCCAAGCAGGTCCCAGCATTTT; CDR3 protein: CASSSPSRSQHF
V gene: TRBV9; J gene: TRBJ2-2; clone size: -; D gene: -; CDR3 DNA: TGTGCCAGCAGCGGAAGCGTGAGCACCGGGGAGCTGTTTTTT; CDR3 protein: CASSGSVSTGELFF
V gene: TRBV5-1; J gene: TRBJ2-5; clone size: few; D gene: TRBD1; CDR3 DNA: TGCGCCAGCAGCTCTGGACAGGCTCCCCCGCTGTACCAAGAGACCCAGTACTTC; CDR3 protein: CASSSGQAPPLYQETQYF
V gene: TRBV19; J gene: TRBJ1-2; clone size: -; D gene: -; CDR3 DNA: TGTGCCAGTAGTGTAAGTAGGGATGACTATGGCTACACCTTC; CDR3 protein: CASSVSRDDYGYTF
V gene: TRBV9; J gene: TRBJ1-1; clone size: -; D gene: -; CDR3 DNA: TGTGCCAGCAGCATATGGGGCCGAGGTGAAGCTTTCTTT; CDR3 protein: CASSIWGRGEAFF
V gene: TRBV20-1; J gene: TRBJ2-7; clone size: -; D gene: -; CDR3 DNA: TGCAGTGCTAGAGAACAGTTCTACGAGCAGTACTTC; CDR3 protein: CSAREQFYEQYF
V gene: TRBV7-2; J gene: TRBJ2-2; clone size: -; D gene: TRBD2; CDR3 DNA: TGTGCCAGCAGCGTCGGGACTAGCGGTCCACCCGGCGGGGAGCTGTTTTTT; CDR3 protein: CASSVGTSGPPGGELFF
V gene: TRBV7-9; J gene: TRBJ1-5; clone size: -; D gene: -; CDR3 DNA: TGTGCCAGCAGCCAGCGATCGGAGCATTTT; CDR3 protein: CASSQRSEHF
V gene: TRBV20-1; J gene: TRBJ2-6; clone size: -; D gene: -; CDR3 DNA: TGCAGTGCGAAATGGGACAACGTCCTGACTTTC; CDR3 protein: CSAKWDNVLTF
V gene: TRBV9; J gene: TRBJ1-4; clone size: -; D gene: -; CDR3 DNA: TGTGCCAGCAGCCCCTACTCCAATGAAAAACTGTTTTTT; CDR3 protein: CASSPYSNEKLFF
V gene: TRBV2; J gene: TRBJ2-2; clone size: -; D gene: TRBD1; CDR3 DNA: TGTGCCAGCAGCGCTGGGACAGGGTGGAGCACCGGGGAGCTGTTTTTT; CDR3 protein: CASSAGTGWSTGELFF
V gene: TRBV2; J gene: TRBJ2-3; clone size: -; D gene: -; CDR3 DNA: TGTGCCAGCAGTCAAGTGGCAGATACGCAGTATTTT; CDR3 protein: CASSQVADTQYF
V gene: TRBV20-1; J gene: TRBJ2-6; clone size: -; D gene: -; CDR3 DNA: TGCAGTGCTAGAGACAGGCACTCTGGGGCCAACGTCCTGACTTTC; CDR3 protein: CSARDRHSGANVLTF
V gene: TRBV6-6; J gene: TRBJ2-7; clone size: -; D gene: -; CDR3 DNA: TGTGCCAGCAGTGCGGCAGGGGCCACCTACGAGCAGTACTTC; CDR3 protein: CASSAAGATYEQYF